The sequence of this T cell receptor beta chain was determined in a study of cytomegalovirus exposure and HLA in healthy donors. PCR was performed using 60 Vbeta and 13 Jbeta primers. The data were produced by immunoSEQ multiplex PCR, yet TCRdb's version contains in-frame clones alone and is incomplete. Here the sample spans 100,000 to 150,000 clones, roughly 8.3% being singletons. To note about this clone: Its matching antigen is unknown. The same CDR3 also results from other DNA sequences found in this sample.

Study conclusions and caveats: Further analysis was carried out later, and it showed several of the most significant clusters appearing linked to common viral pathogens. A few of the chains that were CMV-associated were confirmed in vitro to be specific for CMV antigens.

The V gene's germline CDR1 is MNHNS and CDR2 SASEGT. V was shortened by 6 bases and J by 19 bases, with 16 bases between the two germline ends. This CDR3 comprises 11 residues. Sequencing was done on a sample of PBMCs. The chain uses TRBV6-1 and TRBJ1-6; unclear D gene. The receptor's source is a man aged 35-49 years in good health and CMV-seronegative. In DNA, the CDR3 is TGTGCCAGCAGGACCTCTCCGGGGATACACTTT. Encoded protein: CASRTSPGIHF.